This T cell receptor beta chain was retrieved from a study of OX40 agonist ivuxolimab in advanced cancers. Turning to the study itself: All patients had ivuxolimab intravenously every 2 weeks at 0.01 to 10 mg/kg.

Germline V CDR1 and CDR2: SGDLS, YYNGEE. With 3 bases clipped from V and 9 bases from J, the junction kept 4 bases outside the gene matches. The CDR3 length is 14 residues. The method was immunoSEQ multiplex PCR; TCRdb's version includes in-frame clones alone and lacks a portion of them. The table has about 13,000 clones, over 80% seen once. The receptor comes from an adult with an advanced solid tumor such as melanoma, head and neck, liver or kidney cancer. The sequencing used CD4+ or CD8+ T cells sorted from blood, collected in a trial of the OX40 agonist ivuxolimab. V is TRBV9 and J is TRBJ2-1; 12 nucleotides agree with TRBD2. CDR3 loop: CASSASGRATEQFF. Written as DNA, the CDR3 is TGTGCCAGCAGCGCTAGCGGGAGGGCCACTGAGCAGTTCTTC.